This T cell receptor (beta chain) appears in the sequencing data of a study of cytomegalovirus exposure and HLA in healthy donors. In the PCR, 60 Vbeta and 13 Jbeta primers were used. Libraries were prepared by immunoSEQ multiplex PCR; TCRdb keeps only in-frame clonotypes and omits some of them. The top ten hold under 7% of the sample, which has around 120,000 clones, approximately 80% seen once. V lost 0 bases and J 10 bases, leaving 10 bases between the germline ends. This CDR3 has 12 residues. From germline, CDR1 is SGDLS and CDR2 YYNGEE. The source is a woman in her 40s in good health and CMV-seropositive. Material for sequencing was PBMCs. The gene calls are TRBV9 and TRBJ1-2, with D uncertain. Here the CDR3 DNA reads TGTGCCAGCAGCGTAGAACCAGGAACCTACACCTTC. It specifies CASSVEPGTYTF.